This TCR beta chain was captured by sequencing in a study of cytomegalovirus exposure and HLA in healthy donors. Study observations and caveats: Being indistinguishable, some V segments were excluded, TRBV6-2 and TRBV6-3 among them. Both high specificity and high sensitivity reportedly marked the classifier's diagnosis of cytomegalovirus status. A later analysis reported that several of the most significant clusters appeared to be linked to common viral pathogens, among them Epstein-Barr virus.

In the case of this clone: The antigen is not known.

The V end was cut by 8 bases, the J end by 4 bases, with 14 bases between. This CDR3 is built from 13 residues. Germline assignment: CDR1 MNHEY and CDR2 SVGAGI. The PCR made use of 60 Vbeta and 13 Jbeta primers. The protocol was immunoSEQ multiplex PCR, while the TCRdb copy is restricted to in-frame clones and leaves out a portion. In total, the table holds 150,000 or so clones. The sequencing sample was made of PBMCs. The TCR was taken from a woman between 50 and 59 years old in good health and CMV-seronegative. The gene calls are TRBV6-5 and TRBJ1-2; D not certain. The CDR3 DNA sequence: TGTGCCAGCTACCCACCGGGATCCTATGGCTACACCTTC. Translation gives CASYPPGSYGYTF.